These 25 T cell receptor beta chains were all obtained from the same sample, sequenced in a study of CXCR3-negative and CXCR3-positive naive CD8 T cells. Study-wide findings and caveats: In CXCR3-positive naive cells, the TRB CDR3s were more hydrophobic than in CXCR3-negative naive cells.

No antigens are known for them. Via 5' RACE with UMI labels, TRB cDNA libraries were prepared. Reprocessing the 5' RACE reads, TCRdb reports a single entry for every CDR3 protein and omits DNA. This specimen shows about 110,000 distinct CDR3 sequences; the ten leading clones hold around 0.4%. Sequencing input: naive CXCR3+ CD8+ T cells from blood. The subset: CD45RO-CCR7+CD27+CD95- naive CD8+ T cells expressing CXCR3 (TNR3+). The receptors were gathered from a human donor in good health. Some clones in this sample may be carry-over from other donors' samples.

The V gene is TRBV7-8, the J gene TRBJ2-3; lacking DNA, the TRBD2 call made by TCRdb goes unchecked. The length of the CDR3 is 15 residues. Germline CDR1 SGHVS, CDR2 FQNEAQ. The CDR3 sequence is CASSLDSGKGDTQYF.

The J gene is TRBJ1-6, the V gene TRBV5-6. The CDR3 consists of 14 residues. Germline CDR1 and CDR2: SGHDT and YYEEEE. CDR3 residues: CASSFGQLNSPLHF.

This sequence joins TRBV13 and TRBJ2-3; the TCRdb D gene call, TRBD1, has no DNA to confirm it. Germline V gene lookup returns CDR1 PRHDT and CDR2 FYEKMQ (reference sequence). The CDR3 length is 17 residues. The CDR3 region is CASSPTGQGTYTDTQYF. The full variable domain, with the rest looked up from reference TRBV13 and TRBJ2-3, is AAGVIQSPRHLIKEKRETATLKCYPIPRHDTVYWYQQGPGQDPQFLISFYEKMQSDKGSIPDRFSAQQFSDYHSELNMSSLELGDSALYFCASSPTGQGTYTDTQYFGPGTRLTVL.

V usage is TRBV6-8 and J usage is TRBJ2-1; TCRdb lists TRBD2, though no DNA is available to test this call. The CDR3 contains 17 residues. Germline V gives CDR1 MNHGY, CDR2 SAAAGT. The CDR3 loop reads CASSYTSGSYSYNEQFF.

This chain links TRBV11-3 with TRBJ1-1; checking the TCRdb D call of TRBD1 is not possible without DNA. Germline CDR1 and CDR2: SGHNT and YENEEA. CDR3 length: 17 amino acids. The CDR3 spells CASSPTPTGGTDTEAFF.

The rearrangement joins TRBV28 to TRBJ2-3; there is no DNA to check the TCRdb D call of TRBD1. This CDR3 has 16 residues. Germline V gives CDR1 MDHEN, CDR2 SYDVKM. The CDR3 reads CASSPRGAGGSDTQYF.

CDR3 sequence reads: CASSLYHRGQGLYNEQFF. The rearrangement links TRBV11-3 to TRBJ2-1; TCRdb names TRBD2, which stays unverified in the absence of DNA. Germline lookup yields CDR1 SGHNT and CDR2 YENEEA. This CDR3 contains 18 residues. The full variable domain, completed using reference TRBV11-3 and TRBJ2-1, is EAGVVQSPRYKIIEKKQPVAFWCNPISGHNTLYWYLQNLGQGPELLIRYENEEAVDDSQLPKDRFSAERLKGVDSTLKIQPAELGDSAVYLCASSLYHRGQGLYNEQFFGPGTRLTVL.

The rearrangement links TRBV6-6 to TRBJ2-1. Per the germline V gene, CDR1 is MNHNY and CDR2 is SVGAGI (reference sequence). The CDR3 is made up of 14 amino acids. CDR3 residues: CASSYSIKDNEQFF.

The chain employs TRBV11-2 and TRBJ2-7. Germline values: CDR1 SGHAT, CDR2 FQNNGV. This CDR3 spans 12 amino acids. The CDR3 region is CASSFTSYEQYF.

The chain couples TRBV28 to TRBJ2-2. Germline V gene sequence: CDR1 MDHEN, CDR2 SYDVKM. This CDR3 region has 14 residues. The CDR3 here is CASSFISSTGELFF.

The V call is TRBV29-1, the J call TRBJ1-3; as DNA is missing, the TRBD1 call by TCRdb cannot be tested. Per the germline V gene, CDR1 is SQVTM and CDR2 is ANQGSEA. This CDR3 contains 14 residues. This chain's CDR3 is CSVEAGTSGNTIYF.

The V call is TRBV4-1, the J call TRBJ2-3; TCRdb's assignment of TRBD2 cannot be checked, as there is no DNA. Germline CDR1 reads MGHRA; CDR2 reads YSYEKL. The CDR3 covers 17 residues. The CDR3: CASSHGLAGGYTDTQYF.

The chain employs TRBV19 and TRBJ1-5; TCRdb lists TRBD1, though no DNA is available to test this call. The germline V gene encodes CDR1 LNHDA and CDR2 SQIVND (reference sequence). The CDR3 length is 13 residues. The CDR3 region is CASNWAGNQPQHF.

The V gene is TRBV5-1, the J gene TRBJ2-7; TCRdb designates TRBD1, a call that cannot be tested without DNA. This CDR3 contains 13 residues. In germline, CDR1 is SGHRS, CDR2 YFSETQ. The CDR3 sequence is CASSTGQFDEQYF.

V is TRBV5-6 and J is TRBJ2-1; absent DNA, TCRdb's TRBD1 call cannot be checked. CDR3 length: 13 amino acids. Germline V CDR1 and CDR2: SGHDT, YYEEEE. The CDR3 sequence is CASSLQGAGEQFF. The variable domain in full, completed from reference TRBV5-6 and TRBJ2-1, reads DAGVTQSPTHLIKTRGQQVTLRCSPKSGHDTVSWYQQALGQGPQFIFQYYEEEERQRGNFPDRFSGHQFPNYSSELNVNALLLGDSALYLCASSLQGAGEQFFGPGTRLTVL.

The CDR3 protein is CASSVTGETQYF. V usage is TRBV12-3 or TRBV12-4 and J usage is TRBJ2-5. The CDR3 length is 12 residues.

The V gene is TRBV29-1, the J gene TRBJ1-2. The CDR3 contains 11 residues. The germline gives CDR1 SQVTM, CDR2 ANQGSEA. The CDR3 reads CSVDTTHGYTF.

J is TRBJ1-1 and V is TRBV20-1. This CDR3 has 11 amino acids. CDR1 DFQATT and CDR2 SNEGSKA come from the germline V gene (reference sequence). CDR3 region: CSANMNTEAFF.

The chain is built from TRBV9 and TRBJ1-1; the TRBD1 assignment by TCRdb is unverifiable without DNA. Per germline, CDR1 SGDLS and CDR2 YYNGEE. The CDR3 consists of 16 residues. CDR3 in amino acids: CASSVAGRGVNTEAFF. Complete variable domain (other parts from reference TRBV9 and TRBJ1-1): DSGVTQTPKHLITATGQRVTLRCSPRSGDLSVYWYQQSLDQGLQFLIQYYNGEERAKGNILERFSAQQFPDLHSELNLSSLELGDSALYFCASSVAGRGVNTEAFFGQGTRLTVV.

The rearrangement uses TRBV14 and TRBJ2-1. CDR1 and CDR2 from the germline V gene are SGHDN and FVKESK. This CDR3 comprises 11 residues. The CDR3 region is CASSQGNEQFF.

V usage is TRBV18 and J usage is TRBJ1-3. From germline, CDR1 is KGHSH and CDR2 LQKENI. The CDR3 covers 17 residues. CDR3: CASSPPARLDSGNTIYF.

This chain links TRBV9 with TRBJ2-7; TCRdb's D gene call, TRBD2, goes unchecked for lack of DNA. Germline V gives CDR1 SGDLS, CDR2 YYNGEE. The CDR3 spans 15 residues. CDR3 residues: CASSVGLAGPYEQYF.

This rearrangement joins TRBV7-8 to TRBJ2-5; no DNA is available, so the TRBD2 call from TCRdb remains unchecked. CDR3 size: 13 residues. Germline V gene data show CDR1 as SGHVS and CDR2 as FQNEAQ. The CDR3 protein is CASTSGRGETQYF. The whole variable domain, filled in from reference TRBV7-8 and TRBJ2-5, reads GAGVSQSPRYKVAKRGQDVALRCDPISGHVSLFWYQQALGQGPEFLTYFQNEAQLDKSGLPSDRFFAERPEGSVSTLKIQRTQQEDSAVYLCASTSGRGETQYFGPGTRLLVL.

This rearrangement joins TRBV3-1 to TRBJ2-5; checking the TCRdb D call of TRBD2 is not possible without DNA. Germline CDR1 is LGHDT and CDR2 is YNNKEL (reference sequence). The length of the CDR3 is 15 residues. This CDR3 reads CASSHLGSGQETQYF.

The chain links TRBV14 to TRBJ2-3; TCRdb returns TRBD2, unconfirmable since there is no DNA. The CDR3 is made up of 15 amino acids. The germline gives CDR1 SGHDN, CDR2 FVKESK. CDR3 in amino acids: CASSQTSGNTDTQYF.